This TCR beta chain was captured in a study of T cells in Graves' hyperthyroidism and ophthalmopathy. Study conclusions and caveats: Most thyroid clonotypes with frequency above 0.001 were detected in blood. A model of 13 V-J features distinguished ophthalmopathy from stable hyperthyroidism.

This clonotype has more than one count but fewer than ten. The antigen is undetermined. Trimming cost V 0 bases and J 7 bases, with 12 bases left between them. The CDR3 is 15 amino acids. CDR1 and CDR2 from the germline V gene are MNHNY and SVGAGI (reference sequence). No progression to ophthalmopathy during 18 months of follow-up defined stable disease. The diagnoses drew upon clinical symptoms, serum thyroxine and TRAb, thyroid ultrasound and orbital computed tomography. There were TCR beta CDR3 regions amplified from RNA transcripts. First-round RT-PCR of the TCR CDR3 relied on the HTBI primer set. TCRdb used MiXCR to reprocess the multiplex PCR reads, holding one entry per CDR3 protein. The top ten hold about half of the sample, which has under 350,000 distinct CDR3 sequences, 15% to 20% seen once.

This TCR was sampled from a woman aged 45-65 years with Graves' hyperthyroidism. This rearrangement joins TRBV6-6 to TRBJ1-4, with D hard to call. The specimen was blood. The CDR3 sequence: CASSYSKRVPEKLFF. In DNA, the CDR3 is TGTGCCAGCAGTTACTCGAAAAGGGTCCCTGAAAAACTGTTTTTT.